This T cell receptor beta chain was sequenced in a study of blood T cell repertoires in COVID-19. Background on the study: Samples of COVID-19 (acute and convalescent) were obtained from the United States, Italy and Spain. In each case, the material was cDNA or gDNA derived from T cells, B-cell-depleted T cells, or PBMCs.

In the source study's methods: Scientists estimated how many nucleated cells there were by amplifying reference gene primers. The assay was immunoSEQ multiplex PCR, and TCRdb's table has in-frame clones only and misses some. The V and J calls and clone size are taken from that table; D and trimming were inferred from the DNA. The sample yields about 140,000 clones, approximately 85% seen once. V dropped 0 bases and J dropped 8 bases, with 10 bases sitting between them. The CDR3 loop spans 14 amino acids. CDR1 is MNHEY, CDR2 SVGAGI, per germline. The TCR was taken from a man in his forties or fifties with acute or convalescent COVID-19. Sequenced material: peripheral blood. The rearrangement uses TRBV6-5 and TRBJ1-4; D might be TRBD1 (6 bases). The CDR3 DNA is TGTGCCAGCAGTTACTCGACCCAGGGGGAAAAACTGTTTTTT. This codes for CASSYSTQGEKLFF.